A single sample gave rise to the 32 T cell receptor beta chains below, sequenced in a study of cytomegalovirus exposure and HLA in healthy donors. Profiled with immunoSEQ multiplex PCR; TCRdb holds only in-frame clones, not every one. The data contain around 170,000 clones, more than 75% of them seen just once; the ten biggest clones take up around 3%. Sequencing was performed on PBMCs. The source is a man aged 18 to 30 in good health and CMV-seronegative.

As to this clone: Relative to the germline gene, one junction end is altered; a read error may explain this. This chain joins TRBV6-4 and TRBJ1-4, with 8 bases fitting TRBD1. The germline gives CDR1 MRHNA, CDR2 SNTAGT. The CDR3 contains 17 residues. The CDR3 nucleotides are TGTGCCAGCAGTTACTCGGAACGGACAGGGATTAATGAAAAACTGTTTTTT. This gives the protein CASSYSERTGINEKLFF.

The chain recombines TRBV5-4 with TRBJ1-6; 7 bases line up with TRBD1. Trimming cost V 0 bases and J 11 bases; bases outside gene matches: 5. Germline lookup yields CDR1 SGHNT and CDR2 YYREEE (reference sequence). CDR3 length equals 14 residues. CDR3 sequence: CASSLGTGETPLHF. In nucleotides, the CDR3 is TGTGCCAGCAGCTTGGGGACAGGCGAGACACCCCTCCACTTT.

This clone was seen a single time. This chain connects TRBV27 to TRBJ1-1; 7 bases are shared with TRBD1. The CDR3 length is 14 residues. Losses at the gene ends were 1 base for V and 5 bases for J; bases not matched to a gene: 4. Germline values: CDR1 MNHEY, CDR2 SMNVEV (reference sequence). DNA for the CDR3: TGTGCCAGCAGTTTATGGGCAGGGGGTACTGAAGCTTTCTTT. Protein: CASSLWAGGTEAFF.

This clone was observed a single time. J is TRBJ1-4 and V is TRBV19; no firm D call. V lost 4 bases, J lost 2 bases, and 14 bases lay in between. Germline-derived CDR1 and CDR2 are LNHDA and SQIVND (reference sequence). The CDR3 totals 16 residues. This chain's CDR3 is CASSRPAGDTNEKLFF. The DNA of the CDR3 is TGTGCCAGTAGTAGACCAGCCGGAGATACTAATGAAAAACTGTTTTTT.

This chain links TRBV27 with TRBJ1-5, with D possibly TRBD1 on 5 matching bases. This CDR3 contains 14 residues. V gave up 3 bases and J gave up 4 bases, with 10 bases separating them. Per the germline V gene, CDR1 is MNHEY and CDR2 is SMNVEV (reference sequence). Here the CDR3 DNA reads TGTGCCAGCAGTTTCGTCCAGGGAAATCAGCCCCAGCATTTT. It specifies CASSFVQGNQPQHF.

The chain couples TRBV5-4 to TRBJ2-1; weak D call: TRBD2 (5 bases). Trimming left V 4 bases short and J 9 bases short, with 14 bases between. The CDR3 runs 13 residues. The germline gives CDR1 SGHNT, CDR2 YYREEE (reference sequence). The CDR3 region has the DNA TGTGCCAGCAGCCAACCAACGGGGAGTGAGCAGTTCTTC. Translating it yields CASSQPTGSEQFF.

The J gene is TRBJ2-3, the V gene TRBV5-6, with TRBD1 identical over 9 bases. Trimming at V came to 4 bases and at J to 4 bases, leaving 10 bases not matched to a gene. The CDR3 has 16 amino acids. Per the germline V gene, CDR1 is SGHDT and CDR2 is YYEEEE. CDR3 amino acids: CASSVPGQGRADTQYF. The CDR3 DNA is TGTGCCAGCAGCGTACCGGGACAGGGACGTGCAGATACGCAGTATTTT. Full variable domain (missing parts from reference TRBV5-6 and TRBJ2-3): DAGVTQSPTHLIKTRGQQVTLRCSPKSGHDTVSWYQQALGQGPQFIFQYYEEEERQRGNFPDRFSGHQFPNYSSELNVNALLLGDSALYLCASSVPGQGRADTQYFGPGTRLTVL.

V and J are TRBV11-2 and TRBJ1-2; 10 bases agree with TRBD1. Germline values: CDR1 SGHAT, CDR2 FQNNGV. The ends lost 7 bases at V and 7 bases at J; junction bases unmatched: 9. This CDR3 spans 14 amino acids. The CDR3, as DNA: TGTGCCAGCAACAAGGGACAGGGGCACAGTGGCTACACCTTC. Its translation: CASNKGQGHSGYTF.

A single count supports this clone. The chain joins TRBV5-1 to TRBJ2-5; 12 bases map to TRBD1. The CDR3 extends over 14 amino acids. With 4 bases clipped from V and 4 bases from J, the junction kept 2 bases outside the gene matches. The V gene's germline CDR1 is SGHRS and CDR2 YFSETQ. The CDR3 nucleotides are TGCGCCAGCAGCCCGGGACAGGGGGCAGAGACCCAGTACTTC. This encodes CASSPGQGAETQYF.

The chain employs TRBV5-6 and TRBJ1-1; D not resolved. CDR1 and CDR2 (germline): SGHDT, YYEEEE. This CDR3 is 15 amino acids long. V was clipped by 3 bases and J by 1 base, with 13 bases between them. The CDR3 DNA reads TGTGCCAGCAGCTACGACTTTGACGGGAACACTGAAGCTTTCTTT. Protein sequence: CASSYDFDGNTEAFF.

The rearrangement links TRBV5-1 to TRBJ2-1; 9 bases match TRBD2. Germline V lookup: CDR1 SGHRS, CDR2 YFSETQ. The CDR3 covers 16 residues. V lost 1 base, J lost 8 bases, and 10 bases stayed unmatched. CDR3 in amino acids: CASSLSLAGGPHEQFF. Here the CDR3 DNA reads TGCGCCAGCAGCTTGTCACTTGCGGGGGGGCCGCATGAGCAGTTCTTC.

The sample holds one count of this clone. An end of the junction does not agree with germline; a read error may underlie this. The rearrangement uses TRBV7-7 and TRBJ2-1, with TRBD2 matching over 10 bases. This CDR3 has 14 residues. Germline V gives CDR1 SSHAT, CDR2 FNYEAQ (reference sequence). The CDR3 DNA is TGTGCTAGCAGCCAGGGACTAGCGCCTAATGAGCAGTTCTTC. Its translation: CASSQGLAPNEQFF.

The rearrangement uses TRBV2 and TRBJ1-2; 9 bases are a match to TRBD1. The CDR3 has 13 amino acids. Germline lookup yields CDR1 SNHLY and CDR2 FYNNEI. The J segment lost 8 bases and the V segment lost 9 bases, leaving 10 bases of the junction unmatched. This chain's CDR3 is CARFHPGQGGYTF. DNA of the CDR3: TGTGCCAGATTTCATCCGGGACAGGGAGGCTACACCTTC.

Comment on this clone: The junction differs from germline at one of its ends, possibly a read error. The rearrangement joins TRBV5-4 to TRBJ1-2; 8 bases align to TRBD1. The CDR3 runs 12 residues. In germline, CDR1 is SGHNT, CDR2 YYREEE (reference sequence). The CDR3 DNA reads as TGTGCCAGCAGTTATGCCGAGGACAGGGCATCATTC. This encodes CASSYAEDRASF. The variable domain in full, with the rest retrieved from reference TRBV5-4 and TRBJ1-2, is ETGVTQSPTHLIKTRGQQVTLRCSSQSGHNTVSWYQQALGQGPQFIFQYYREEENGRGNFPPRFSGLQFPNYSSELNVNALELDDSALYLCASSYAEDRASFGSGTRLTVV.

This clone was observed once. The rearrangement uses TRBV27 and TRBJ1-5; D ambiguous. This CDR3 is built from 14 residues. The germline V gene has CDR1 MNHEY and CDR2 SMNVEV (reference sequence). Trimming removed 2 bases from V and 7 bases from J, with 12 bases in between. The CDR3, as DNA: TGTGCCAGCAGTTTAATGGGGAGCCGGCAGCCCCAGCATTTT. Protein product: CASSLMGSRQPQHF.

This chain joins TRBV30 and TRBJ2-1; D gene uncertain. This CDR3 region has 12 residues. CDR1 is GTSNPN, CDR2 SVGIG, per germline (reference sequence). V lost 3 bases, J lost 7 bases, and 10 bases lay in between. The CDR3 region has the DNA TGTGCCTGGAGACGTGCCGGTAATGAGCAGTTCTTC. Translation gives CAWRRAGNEQFF. Full variable domain (remainder filled in from reference TRBV30 and TRBJ2-1): SQTIHQWPATLVQPVGSPLSLECTVEGTSNPNLYWYRQAAGRGLQLLFYSVGIGQISSEVPQNLSASRPQDRQFILSSKKLLLSDSGFYLCAWRRAGNEQFFGPGTRLTVL.

The chain couples TRBV4-1 to TRBJ1-6; TRBD1 is a possible D gene (6 bases). This CDR3 region has 15 residues. Germline CDR1 and CDR2: MGHRA and YSYEKL. Deletions cut 1 base from V and 10 bases from J, with 14 bases between. CDR3: CASSQGTGIRSPLHF. CDR3 sequence (DNA): TGCGCCAGCAGCCAAGGAACAGGGATAAGGTCACCCCTCCACTTT.

This sequence joins TRBV6-5 and TRBJ2-3; 8 bases map to TRBD1. V shed 6 bases, J shed 4 bases, and the junction held 9 bases outside the gene matches. The CDR3 extends over 15 amino acids. Germline CDR1 reads MNHEY; CDR2 reads SVGAGI. The CDR3 protein is CASSPGQGVADTQYF. In DNA, the CDR3 is TGTGCCAGCAGCCCCGGACAGGGAGTGGCAGATACGCAGTATTTT.

This chain connects TRBV30 to TRBJ1-5, with D possibly being TRBD1 (6 bases). The germline V and J ends were trimmed by 3 bases and 4 bases, with 16 bases remaining between them. The CDR3 loop spans 15 amino acids. CDR1 GTSNPN and CDR2 SVGIG come from the germline V gene (reference sequence). The CDR3, as DNA: TGTGCCTGGAGCCATCGTGAAGGGGGTAATCAGCCCCAGCATTTT. This gives the protein CAWSHREGGNQPQHF. The entire variable domain, with the rest obtained from reference TRBV30 and TRBJ1-5, is as follows: SQTIHQWPATLVQPVGSPLSLECTVEGTSNPNLYWYRQAAGRGLQLLFYSVGIGQISSEVPQNLSASRPQDRQFILSSKKLLLSDSGFYLCAWSHREGGNQPQHFGDGTRLSIL.

V gene TRBV6-5 combines with J gene TRBJ2-7; TRBD2 aligns across 8 bases. The V gene end was trimmed by 7 bases and the J gene end by 3 bases; junction bases not matched to a gene: 11. The CDR3 spans 15 residues. Germline CDR1 is MNHEY and CDR2 is SVGAGI. Written as DNA, the CDR3 is TGTGCCAGCAATATACGAAGCGGGAGTAACTACGAGCAGTACTTC. This encodes CASNIRSGSNYEQYF.

This clone was detected only once. This chain joins TRBV30 and TRBJ2-1; possibly TRBD1 for D (7 bases). The germline CDR1 and CDR2 sequences are GTSNPN and SVGIG (reference sequence). This CDR3 contains 16 residues. V was cut by 2 bases and J by 1 base, with 15 bases left in between. The CDR3 DNA is TGTGCCTGGAGTCGCAGGGGGGACACTTCCTACAATGAGCAGTTCTTC. Its protein product is CAWSRRGDTSYNEQFF.

The rearrangement links TRBV2 to TRBJ1-1, with 7 bases identical to TRBD1. The CDR3 has 12 residues. The germline CDR1 and CDR2 sequences are SNHLY and FYNNEI. Trimming at V came to 8 bases and at J to 3 bases, leaving 3 bases not matched to a gene. The DNA of the CDR3 is TGTGCCAGCGGTACAGGGGACACTGAAGCTTTCTTT. This encodes CASGTGDTEAFF.

The chain employs TRBV27 and TRBJ2-1; no definite D call. This CDR3 has 17 residues. Germline lookup yields CDR1 MNHEY and CDR2 SMNVEV (reference sequence). Trimming took off 0 bases at V and 0 bases at J, with 12 bases between the two ends. The CDR3 spells CASSLSPSQSSYNEQFF. CDR3 in DNA: TGTGCCAGCAGTTTATCGCCCTCACAGAGCTCCTACAATGAGCAGTTCTTC.

This clone was picked up a small number of times. Here the CDR3 reads CASSFNRGNTDTQYF. CDR3 nucleotide sequence: TGTGCCAGCAGTTTCAACAGGGGAAACACAGATACGCAGTATTTT. The V and J genes are TRBV6-6 and TRBJ2-3; 7 positions agree with TRBD1. Germline V CDR1 and CDR2: MNHNY, SVGAGI (reference sequence). CDR3 length: 15 amino acids. J was trimmed by 2 bases and V by 4 bases; bases with no gene match: 6.

The V gene is TRBV6-1, the J gene TRBJ1-5; D possibly corresponds to TRBD1 (6 bases). Germline CDR1 is MNHNS and CDR2 is SASEGT. The CDR3 covers 14 residues. Trimming removed 3 bases at V and 6 bases at J, with 12 bases between. CDR3 nucleotide sequence: TGTGCCAGCAGTGATACAGGGTTGGCTCAGCCCCAGCATTTT. This encodes CASSDTGLAQPQHF.

This chain joins TRBV29-1 and TRBJ2-7; D is perhaps TRBD2 (5 bases). The germline CDR1 and CDR2 sequences are SQVTM and ANQGSEA. Trimming removed 2 bases at V and 3 bases at J, with 8 bases between. The CDR3 consists of 12 residues. Here the CDR3 reads CSVELGSYEQYF. The CDR3 region has the DNA TGCAGCGTTGAATTGGGGAGCTACGAGCAGTACTTC.

This clone was counted a few times. The chain employs TRBV19 and TRBJ2-2; TRBD1 agrees at 8 bases. This CDR3 comprises 15 residues. J was trimmed by 1 base and V by 5 bases; bases with no gene match: 3. The germline CDR1 and CDR2 sequences are LNHDA and SQIVND (reference sequence). This CDR3 is CASSLTGVNTGELFF. DNA for the CDR3: TGTGCCAGTAGTTTGACAGGGGTGAACACCGGGGAGCTGTTTTTT.

The chain couples TRBV9 to TRBJ2-7; no firm D call. Trimming took off 0 bases at V and 0 bases at J, with 16 bases between the two ends. The germline gives CDR1 SGDLS, CDR2 YYNGEE. This CDR3 region has 17 residues. Here the CDR3 reads CASSVGGGSPYSYEQYV. DNA of the CDR3: TGTGCCAGCAGCGTAGGAGGCGGCAGTCCTTACTCCTACGAGCAGTACGTC.

The genes are TRBV28 and TRBJ1-2, with 7 bases lining up with TRBD1. Germline V gives CDR1 MDHEN, CDR2 SYDVKM. The CDR3 consists of 15 residues. V shed 6 bases and J 0 bases; nucleotides not matched to a gene: 7. CDR3 nucleotide sequence: TGTGCCAGCAGCCACCGGGACAGCGCTAACTATGGCTACACCTTC. Its protein product is CASSHRDSANYGYTF.

The chain links TRBV27 to TRBJ1-2; the D gene is possibly TRBD1 (6 bases). Trimming removed 5 bases from V and 6 bases from J, with 16 bases in between. The CDR3 runs to 14 residues. Germline V gene data show CDR1 as MNHEY and CDR2 as SMNVEV (reference sequence). The CDR3 protein is CASSNLQGFDGYTF. The DNA of the CDR3 is TGTGCCAGCAGTAACCTCCAGGGGTTCGATGGCTACACCTTC.

This clone was counted a few times. This chain links TRBV25-1 with TRBJ2-7; no definite D call. The CDR3 runs 14 residues. Trimming left V 3 bases short and J 0 bases short, with 9 bases between. Germline V gives CDR1 MGHDK, CDR2 SYGVNS. In DNA, the CDR3 is TGTGCCAGCAGTGATTTGGCCAGCTCCTACGAGCAGTACTTC. Protein: CASSDLASSYEQYF.

The gene calls are TRBV6-1 and TRBJ2-7; 7 bases line up with TRBD1. V dropped 1 base and J dropped 1; count of bases not matched to a gene: 10. Germline V gene sequence: CDR1 MNHNS, CDR2 SASEGT. CDR3 length equals 17 residues. The CDR3 protein is CASSEVPGQMNSYEQYF. The CDR3 coding sequence is TGTGCCAGCAGTGAAGTGCCGGGACAGATGAATTCCTACGAGCAGTACTTC.